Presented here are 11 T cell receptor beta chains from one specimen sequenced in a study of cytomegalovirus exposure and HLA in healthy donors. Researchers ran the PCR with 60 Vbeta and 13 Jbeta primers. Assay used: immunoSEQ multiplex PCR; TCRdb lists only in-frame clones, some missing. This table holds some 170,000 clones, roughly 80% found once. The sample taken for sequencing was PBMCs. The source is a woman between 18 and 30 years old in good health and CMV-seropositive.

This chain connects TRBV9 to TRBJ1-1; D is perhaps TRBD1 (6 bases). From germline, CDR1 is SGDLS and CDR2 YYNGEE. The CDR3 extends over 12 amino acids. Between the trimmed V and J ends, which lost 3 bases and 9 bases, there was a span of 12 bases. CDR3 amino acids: CASSGGQSKAFF. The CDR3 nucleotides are TGTGCCAGCAGCGGGGGGCAGAGCAAAGCTTTCTTT.

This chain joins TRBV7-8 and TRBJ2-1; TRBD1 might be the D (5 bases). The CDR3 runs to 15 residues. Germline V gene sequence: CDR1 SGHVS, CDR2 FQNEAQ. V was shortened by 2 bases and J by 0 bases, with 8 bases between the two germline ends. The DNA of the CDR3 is TGTGCCAGCAGCTTATACAGGAGCTCCTACAATGAGCAGTTCTTC. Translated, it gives CASSLYRSSYNEQFF.

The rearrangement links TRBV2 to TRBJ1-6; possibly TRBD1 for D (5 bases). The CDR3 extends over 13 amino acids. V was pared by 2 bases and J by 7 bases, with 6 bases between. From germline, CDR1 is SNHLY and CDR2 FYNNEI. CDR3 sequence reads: CASSENRNSPLHF. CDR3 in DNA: TGTGCCAGCAGTGAAAACAGGAATTCACCCCTCCACTTT.

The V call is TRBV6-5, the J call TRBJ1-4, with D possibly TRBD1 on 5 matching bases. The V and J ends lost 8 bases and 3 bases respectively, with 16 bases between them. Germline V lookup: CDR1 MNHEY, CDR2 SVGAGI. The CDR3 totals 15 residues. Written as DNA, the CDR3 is TGTGCCAGCGGACCTCAGGGATTACCTAATGAAAAACTGTTTTTT. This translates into CASGPQGLPNEKLFF.

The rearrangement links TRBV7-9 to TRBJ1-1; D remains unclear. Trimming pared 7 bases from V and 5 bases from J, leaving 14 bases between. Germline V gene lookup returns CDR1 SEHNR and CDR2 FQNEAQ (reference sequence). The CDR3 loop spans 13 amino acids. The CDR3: CASTISGGTEAFF. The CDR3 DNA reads TGTGCCAGCACCATCTCGGGCGGGACTGAAGCTTTCTTT.

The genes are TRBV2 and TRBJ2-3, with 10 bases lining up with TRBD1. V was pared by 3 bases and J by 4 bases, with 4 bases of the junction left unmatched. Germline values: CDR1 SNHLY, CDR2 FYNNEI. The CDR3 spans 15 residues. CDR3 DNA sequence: TGTGCCAGCAGTGAGGGACAGGGGACCGCAGATACGCAGTATTTT. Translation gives CASSEGQGTADTQYF.

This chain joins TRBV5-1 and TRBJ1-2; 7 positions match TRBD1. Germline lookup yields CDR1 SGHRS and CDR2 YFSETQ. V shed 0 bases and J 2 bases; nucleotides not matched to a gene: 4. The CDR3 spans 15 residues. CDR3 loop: CASSLGMGQNYGYTF. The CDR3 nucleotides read TGCGCCAGCAGCTTGGGTATGGGACAGAACTATGGCTACACCTTC.

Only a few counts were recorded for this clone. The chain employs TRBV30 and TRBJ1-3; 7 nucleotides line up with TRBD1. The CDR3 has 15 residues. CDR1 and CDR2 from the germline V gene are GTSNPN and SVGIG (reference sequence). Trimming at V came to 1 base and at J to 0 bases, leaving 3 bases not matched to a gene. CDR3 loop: CAWSGQGYSGNTIYF. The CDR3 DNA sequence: TGTGCCTGGAGTGGACAGGGATACTCTGGAAACACCATATATTTT. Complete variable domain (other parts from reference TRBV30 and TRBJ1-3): SQTIHQWPATLVQPVGSPLSLECTVEGTSNPNLYWYRQAAGRGLQLLFYSVGIGQISSEVPQNLSASRPQDRQFILSSKKLLLSDSGFYLCAWSGQGYSGNTIYFGEGSWLTVV.

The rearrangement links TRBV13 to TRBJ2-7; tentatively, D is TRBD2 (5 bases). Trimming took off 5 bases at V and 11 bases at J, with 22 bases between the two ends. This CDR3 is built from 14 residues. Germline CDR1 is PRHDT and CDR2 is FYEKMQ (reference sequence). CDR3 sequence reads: CASSLLNVEGQKYF. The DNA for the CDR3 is TGTGCCAGCAGCCTACTTAACGTTGAGGGTCAGAAGTACTTC.

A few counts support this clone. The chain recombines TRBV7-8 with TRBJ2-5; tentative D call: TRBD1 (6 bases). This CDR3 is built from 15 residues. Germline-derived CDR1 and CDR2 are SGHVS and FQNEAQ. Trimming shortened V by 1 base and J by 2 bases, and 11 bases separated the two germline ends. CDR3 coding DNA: TGTGCCAGCAGCTTAGGGGGGCCACTTCAAGAGACCCAGTACTTC. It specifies CASSLGGPLQETQYF. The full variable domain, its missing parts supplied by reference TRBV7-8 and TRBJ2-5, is GAGVSQSPRYKVAKRGQDVALRCDPISGHVSLFWYQQALGQGPEFLTYFQNEAQLDKSGLPSDRFFAERPEGSVSTLKIQRTQQEDSAVYLCASSLGGPLQETQYFGPGTRLLVL.

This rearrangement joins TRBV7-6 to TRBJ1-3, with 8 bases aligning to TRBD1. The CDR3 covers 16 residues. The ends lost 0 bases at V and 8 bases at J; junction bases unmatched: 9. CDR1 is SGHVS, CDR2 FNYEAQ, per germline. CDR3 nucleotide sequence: TGTGCCAGCAGCTTAGCCGTGGACAGGGCCGTCGACACCATATATTTT. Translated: CASSLAVDRAVDTIYF.